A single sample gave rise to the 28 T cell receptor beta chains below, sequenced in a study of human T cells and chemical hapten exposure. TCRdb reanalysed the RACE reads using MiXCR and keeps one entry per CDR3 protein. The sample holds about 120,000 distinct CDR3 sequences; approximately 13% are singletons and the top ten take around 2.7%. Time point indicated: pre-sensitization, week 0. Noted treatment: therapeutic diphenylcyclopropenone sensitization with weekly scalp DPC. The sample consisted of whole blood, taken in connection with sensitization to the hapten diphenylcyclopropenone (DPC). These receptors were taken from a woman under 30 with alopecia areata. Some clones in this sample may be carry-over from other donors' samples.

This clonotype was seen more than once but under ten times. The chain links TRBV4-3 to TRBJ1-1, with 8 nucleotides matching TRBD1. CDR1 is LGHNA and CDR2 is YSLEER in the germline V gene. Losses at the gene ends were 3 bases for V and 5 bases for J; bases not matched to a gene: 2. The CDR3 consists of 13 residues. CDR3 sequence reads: CASSQDRETEAFF. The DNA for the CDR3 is TGCGCCAGCAGCCAGGACAGGGAAACTGAAGCTTTCTTT.

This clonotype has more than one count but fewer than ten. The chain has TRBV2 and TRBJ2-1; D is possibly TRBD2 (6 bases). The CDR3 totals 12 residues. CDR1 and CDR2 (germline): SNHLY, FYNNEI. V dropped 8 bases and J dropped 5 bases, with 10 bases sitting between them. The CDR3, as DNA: TGTGCCAGCGGGGAGGCCAACAATGAGCAGTTCTTC. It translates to CASGEANNEQFF.

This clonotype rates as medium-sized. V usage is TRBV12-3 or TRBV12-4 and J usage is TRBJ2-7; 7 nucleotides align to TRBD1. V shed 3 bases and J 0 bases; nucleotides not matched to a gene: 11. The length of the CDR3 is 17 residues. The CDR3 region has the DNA TGTGCCAGCAGTTTCCCGCGAGGGACAGAAAGCTCCTACGAGCAGTACTTC. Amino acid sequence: CASSFPRGTESSYEQYF.

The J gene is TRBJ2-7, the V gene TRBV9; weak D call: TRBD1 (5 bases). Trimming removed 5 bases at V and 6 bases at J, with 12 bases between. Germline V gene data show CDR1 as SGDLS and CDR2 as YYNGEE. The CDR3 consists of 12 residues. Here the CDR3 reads CASSTGLGEQYF. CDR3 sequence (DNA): TGTGCCAGCAGTACAGGTTTGGGCGAGCAGTACTTC.

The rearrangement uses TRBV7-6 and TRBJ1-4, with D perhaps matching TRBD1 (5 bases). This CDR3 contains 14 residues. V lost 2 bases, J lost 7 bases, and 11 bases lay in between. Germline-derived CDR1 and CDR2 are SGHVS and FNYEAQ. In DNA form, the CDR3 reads TGTGCCAGCAGCTTAACCGGGGGGATTGAAAAACTGTTTTTT. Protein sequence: CASSLTGGIEKLFF.

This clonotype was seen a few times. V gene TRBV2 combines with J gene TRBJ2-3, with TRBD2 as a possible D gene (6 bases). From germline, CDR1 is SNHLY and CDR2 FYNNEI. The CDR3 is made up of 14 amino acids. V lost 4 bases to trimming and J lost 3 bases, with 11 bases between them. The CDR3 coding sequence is TGTGCCAGCAGTGCCCGGGACTTAACAGATACGCAGTATTTT. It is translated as CASSARDLTDTQYF.

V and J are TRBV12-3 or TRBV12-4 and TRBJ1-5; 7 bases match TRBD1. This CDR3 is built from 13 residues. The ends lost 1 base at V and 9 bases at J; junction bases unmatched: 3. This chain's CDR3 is CASSLDRGLPQHF. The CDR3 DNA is TGTGCCAGCAGTTTAGACAGGGGTTTGCCCCAGCATTTT.

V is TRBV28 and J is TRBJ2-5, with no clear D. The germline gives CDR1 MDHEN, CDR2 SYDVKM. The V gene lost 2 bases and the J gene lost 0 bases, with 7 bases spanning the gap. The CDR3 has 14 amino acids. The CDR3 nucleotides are TGTGCCAGCAGTTTAGCACAGTACCAAGAGACCCAGTACTTC. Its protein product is CASSLAQYQETQYF.

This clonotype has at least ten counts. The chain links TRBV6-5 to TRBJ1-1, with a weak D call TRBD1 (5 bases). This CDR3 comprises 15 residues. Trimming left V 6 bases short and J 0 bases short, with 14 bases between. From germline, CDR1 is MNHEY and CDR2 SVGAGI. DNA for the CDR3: TGTGCCAGCAGCCTGGGGGGGAAACTGAACACTGAAGCTTTCTTT. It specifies CASSLGGKLNTEAFF.

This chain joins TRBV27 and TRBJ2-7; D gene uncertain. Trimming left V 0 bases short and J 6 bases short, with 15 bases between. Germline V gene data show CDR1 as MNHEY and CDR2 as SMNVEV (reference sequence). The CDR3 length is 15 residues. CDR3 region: CASSLSFGGMAEQYF. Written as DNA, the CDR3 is TGTGCCAGCAGTTTATCGTTCGGCGGAATGGCCGAGCAGTACTTC.

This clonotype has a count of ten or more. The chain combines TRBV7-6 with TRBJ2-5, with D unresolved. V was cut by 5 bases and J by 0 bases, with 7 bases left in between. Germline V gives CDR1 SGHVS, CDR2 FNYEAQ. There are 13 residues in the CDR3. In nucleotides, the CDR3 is TGTGCCAGCAGCAATACAAACCAAGAGACCCAGTACTTC. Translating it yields CASSNTNQETQYF.

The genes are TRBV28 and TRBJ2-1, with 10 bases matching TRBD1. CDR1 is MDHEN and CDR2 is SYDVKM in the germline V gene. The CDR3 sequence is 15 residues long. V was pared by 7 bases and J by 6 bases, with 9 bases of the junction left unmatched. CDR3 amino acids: CASIATDRGFNEQFF. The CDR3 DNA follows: TGTGCCAGCATTGCGACGGACAGGGGGTTCAATGAGCAGTTCTTC.

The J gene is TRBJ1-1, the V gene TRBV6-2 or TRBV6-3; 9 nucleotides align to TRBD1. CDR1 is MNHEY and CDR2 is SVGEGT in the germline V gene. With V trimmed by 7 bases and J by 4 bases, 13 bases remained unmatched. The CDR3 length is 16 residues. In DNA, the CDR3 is TGTGCCAGCACCGGGGACAGGGAGATTGGGGCCACTGAAGCTTTCTTT. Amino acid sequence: CASTGDREIGATEAFF.

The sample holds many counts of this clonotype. For the CDR3, the DNA is TGTGCCAGCAGATCACAGGGGGGGAATTCACCCCTCCACTTT. Translating gives CASRSQGGNSPLHF. This sequence joins TRBV25-1 and TRBJ1-6, with 8 bases fitting TRBD1. CDR1 and CDR2 from the germline V gene are MGHDK and SYGVNS. V gave up 6 bases and J gave up 7 bases; unmatched junction bases: 5. The CDR3 is 14 amino acids.

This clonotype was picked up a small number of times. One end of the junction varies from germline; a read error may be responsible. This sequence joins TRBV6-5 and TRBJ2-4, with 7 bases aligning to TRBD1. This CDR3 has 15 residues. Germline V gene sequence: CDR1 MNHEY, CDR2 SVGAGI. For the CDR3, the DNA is TGTGTCAGCAGCCGACCGACAGGGAGCAAAAACATTCAGTACTTC. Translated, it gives CVSSRPTGSKNIQYF.

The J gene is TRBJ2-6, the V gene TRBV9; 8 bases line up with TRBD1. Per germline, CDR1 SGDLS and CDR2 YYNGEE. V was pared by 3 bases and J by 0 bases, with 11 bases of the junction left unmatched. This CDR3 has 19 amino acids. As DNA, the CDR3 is TGTGCCAGCAGCGGAGCAGGGGGCCCTGAGAGCTCTGGGGCCAACGTCCTGACTTTC. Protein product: CASSGAGGPESSGANVLTF.

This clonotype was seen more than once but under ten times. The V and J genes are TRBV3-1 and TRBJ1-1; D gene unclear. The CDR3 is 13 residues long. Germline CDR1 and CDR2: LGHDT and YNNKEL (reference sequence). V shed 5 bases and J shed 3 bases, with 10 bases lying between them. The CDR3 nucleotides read TGTGCCAGCAGCAGCATAAAGGACACTGAAGCTTTCTTT. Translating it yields CASSSIKDTEAFF.

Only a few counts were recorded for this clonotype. CDR3 coding DNA: TGTGCCAGCACCGACAGGGAACATGGCTACACCTTC. Its translation: CASTDREHGYTF. This chain uses TRBV12-3 or TRBV12-4 with TRBJ1-2, with 7 nucleotides matching TRBD1. The V and J ends lost 7 bases and 6 bases, in that order; junction bases with no gene match: 5. The CDR3 is made up of 12 amino acids.

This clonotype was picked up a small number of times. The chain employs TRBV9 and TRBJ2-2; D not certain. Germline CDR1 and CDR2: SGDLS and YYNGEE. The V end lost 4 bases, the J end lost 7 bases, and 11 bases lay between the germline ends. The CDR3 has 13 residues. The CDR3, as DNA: TGTGCCAGCAGCCTTCGTGGGGACGGGGAGCTGTTTTTT. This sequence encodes CASSLRGDGELFF.

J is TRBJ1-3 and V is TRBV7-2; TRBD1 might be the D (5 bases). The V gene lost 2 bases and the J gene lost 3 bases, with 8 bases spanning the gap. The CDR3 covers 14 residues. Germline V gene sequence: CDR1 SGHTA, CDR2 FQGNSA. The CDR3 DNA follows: TGTGCCAGCAGCTTACAGGGAGGTGGAAACACCATATATTTT. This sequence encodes CASSLQGGGNTIYF. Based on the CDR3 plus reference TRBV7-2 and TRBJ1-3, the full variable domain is GAGVSQSPSNKVTEKGKDVELRCDPISGHTALYWYRQSLGQGLEFLIYFQGNSAPDKSGLPSDRFSAERTGGSVSTLTIQRTQQEDSAVYLCASSLQGGGNTIYFGEGSWLTVV.

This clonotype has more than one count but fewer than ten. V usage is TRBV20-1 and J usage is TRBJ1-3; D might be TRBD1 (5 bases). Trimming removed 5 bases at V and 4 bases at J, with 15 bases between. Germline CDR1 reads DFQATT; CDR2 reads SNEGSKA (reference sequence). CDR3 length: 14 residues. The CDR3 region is CSALPGTEGNTIYF. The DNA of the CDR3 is TGCAGTGCTCTCCCCGGGACGGAAGGAAACACCATATATTTT.

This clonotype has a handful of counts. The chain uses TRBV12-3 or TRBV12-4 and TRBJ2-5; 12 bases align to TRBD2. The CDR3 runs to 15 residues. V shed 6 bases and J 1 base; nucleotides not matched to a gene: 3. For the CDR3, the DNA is TGTGCCAGCAGCCCACTAGCGGGGGGCCAAGAGACCCAGTACTTC. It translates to CASSPLAGGQETQYF.

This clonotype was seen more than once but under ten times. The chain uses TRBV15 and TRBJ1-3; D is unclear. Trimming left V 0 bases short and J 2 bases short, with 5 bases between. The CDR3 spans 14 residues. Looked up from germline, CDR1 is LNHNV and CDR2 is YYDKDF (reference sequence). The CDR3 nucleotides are TGTGCCACCAGCAGAGATCTCACTGGAAACACCATATATTTT. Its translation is CATSRDLTGNTIYF.

In nucleotides, the CDR3 is TGTGCCAGCAGAGAATTCCCCCGCAGGGAAAACATTCAGTACTTC. Translation: CASREFPRRENIQYF. The rearrangement joins TRBV6-1 to TRBJ2-4, with D tentatively TRBD1 (5 bases). Per germline, CDR1 MNHNS and CDR2 SASEGT. V lost 6 bases to trimming and J lost 5 bases, with 17 bases between them. The CDR3 contains 15 residues.

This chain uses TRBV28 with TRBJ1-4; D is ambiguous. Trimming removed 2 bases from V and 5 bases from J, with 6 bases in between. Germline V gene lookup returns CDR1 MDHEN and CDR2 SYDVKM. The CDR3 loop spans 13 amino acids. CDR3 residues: CASSLGKNEKLFF. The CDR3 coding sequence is TGTGCCAGCAGTTTAGGGAAGAATGAAAAACTGTTTTTT.

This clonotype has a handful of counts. This CDR3 reads CASSSTGVDEQYF. CDR3 nucleotide sequence: TGTGCCAGCAGCTCTACAGGAGTCGACGAGCAGTACTTC. The chain employs TRBV7-8 and TRBJ2-7; D might be TRBD1 (5 bases). The CDR3 spans 13 residues. V was pared by 4 bases and J by 5 bases, with 12 bases between. Germline V gives CDR1 SGHVS, CDR2 FQNEAQ.

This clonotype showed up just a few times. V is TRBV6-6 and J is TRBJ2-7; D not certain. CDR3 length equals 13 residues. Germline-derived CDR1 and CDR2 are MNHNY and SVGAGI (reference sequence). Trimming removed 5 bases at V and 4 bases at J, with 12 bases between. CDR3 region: CASSRDNGYEQYF. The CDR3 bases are TGTGCCAGCAGTAGGGATAACGGATACGAGCAGTACTTC.

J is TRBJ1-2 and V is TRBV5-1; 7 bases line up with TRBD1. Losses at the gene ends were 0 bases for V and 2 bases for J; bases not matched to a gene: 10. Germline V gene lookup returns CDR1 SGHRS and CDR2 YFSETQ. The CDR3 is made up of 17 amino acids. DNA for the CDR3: TGCGCCAGCAGCTTGGTGGCAGGGGGAACCCTCAACTATGGCTACACCTTC. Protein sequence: CASSLVAGGTLNYGYTF.